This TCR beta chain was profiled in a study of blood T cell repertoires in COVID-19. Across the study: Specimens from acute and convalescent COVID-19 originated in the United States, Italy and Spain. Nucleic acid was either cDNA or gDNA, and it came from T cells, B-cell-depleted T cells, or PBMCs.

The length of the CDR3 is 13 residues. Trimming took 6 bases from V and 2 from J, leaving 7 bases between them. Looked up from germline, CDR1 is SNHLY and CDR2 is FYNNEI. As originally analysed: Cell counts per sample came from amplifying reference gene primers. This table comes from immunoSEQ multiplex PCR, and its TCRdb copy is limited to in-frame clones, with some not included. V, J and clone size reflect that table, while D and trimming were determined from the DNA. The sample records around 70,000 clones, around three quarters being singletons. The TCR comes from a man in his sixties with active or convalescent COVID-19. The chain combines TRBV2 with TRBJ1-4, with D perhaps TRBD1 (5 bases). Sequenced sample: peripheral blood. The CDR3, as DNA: TGTGCCAGCAGACAGGAGACTAATGAAAAACTGTTTTTT. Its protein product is CASRQETNEKLFF.